This TCR beta chain came from a study of T cells in Graves' hyperthyroidism and ophthalmopathy. Disease duration was under 3 months in the ophthalmopathy patients, who also had a Clinical Activity Score of at least 3 and a NOSPECS grade of at least 4. Clinical symptoms, serum thyroxine, TRAb, thyroid ultrasound and orbital computed tomography established diagnosis. This clonotype was detected many times. The source material, RNA transcripts, was used to amplify TCR beta CDR3 regions. Primed by the HTBI set, a first-round RT-PCR was run on the TCR CDR3. TCRdb itself ran the multiplex PCR reads through MiXCR, one entry per CDR3 protein. The sample has about 590,000 distinct CDR3 sequences, approximately 14% seen once. The TCR sequence derives from a woman aged 18 to 35 with Graves' ophthalmopathy. The sample consisted of blood.

The CDR3 loop reads CATSVGQGVNYGYTF. CDR3 nucleotides: TGTGCCACCAGTGTGGGACAGGGTGTTAACTATGGCTACACCTTC. The rearrangement joins TRBV24-1 to TRBJ1-2; TRBD1 matches at 9 bases. Looked up from germline, CDR1 is KGHDR and CDR2 is SFDVKD. CDR3 length equals 15 residues. V was clipped by 5 bases and J by 1 base; unmatched bases: 4.